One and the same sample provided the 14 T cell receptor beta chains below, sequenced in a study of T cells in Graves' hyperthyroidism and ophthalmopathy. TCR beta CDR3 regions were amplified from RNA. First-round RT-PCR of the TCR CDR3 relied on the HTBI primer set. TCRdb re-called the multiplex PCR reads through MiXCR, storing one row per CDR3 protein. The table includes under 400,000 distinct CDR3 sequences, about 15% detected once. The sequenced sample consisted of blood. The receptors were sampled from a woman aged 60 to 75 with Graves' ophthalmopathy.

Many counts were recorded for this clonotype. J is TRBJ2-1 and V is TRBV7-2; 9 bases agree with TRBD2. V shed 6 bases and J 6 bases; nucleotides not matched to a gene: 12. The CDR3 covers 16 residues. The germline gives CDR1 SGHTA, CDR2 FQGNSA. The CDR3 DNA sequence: TGTGCCAGCAGATCATCCGGGACTAGCAGGTCCAATGAGCAGTTCTTC. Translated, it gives CASRSSGTSRSNEQFF. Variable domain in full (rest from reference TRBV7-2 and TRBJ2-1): GAGVSQSPSNKVTEKGKDVELRCDPISGHTALYWYRQSLGQGLEFLIYFQGNSAPDKSGLPSDRFSAERTGGSVSTLTIQRTQQEDSAVYLCASRSSGTSRSNEQFFGPGTRLTVL.

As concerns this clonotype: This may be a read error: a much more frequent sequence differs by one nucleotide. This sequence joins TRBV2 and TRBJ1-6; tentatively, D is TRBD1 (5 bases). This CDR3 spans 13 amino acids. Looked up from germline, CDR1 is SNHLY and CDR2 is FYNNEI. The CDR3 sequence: CVSSRTPNSPLHF. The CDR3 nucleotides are TGTGTCAGCAGCCGGACACCGAATTCACCCCTCCACTTT.

CDR3 DNA sequence: TGTGCCAGCAGCTTGGAGACTGCCCTTTCCGAGCAGTACTTC. Residues: CASSLETALSEQYF. The J gene is TRBJ2-7, the V gene TRBV5-4; the D is unclear. The CDR3 totals 14 residues. CDR1 SGHNT and CDR2 YYREEE come from the germline V gene (reference sequence). The V and J ends lost 0 bases and 6 bases respectively, with 13 bases between them.

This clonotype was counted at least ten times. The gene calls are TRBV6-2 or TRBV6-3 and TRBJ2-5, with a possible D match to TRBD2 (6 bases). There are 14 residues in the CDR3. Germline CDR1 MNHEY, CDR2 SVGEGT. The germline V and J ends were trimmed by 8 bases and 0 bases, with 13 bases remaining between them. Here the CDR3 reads CASDRLGYQETQYF. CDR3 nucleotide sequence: TGTGCCAGCGACCGACTAGGGTACCAAGAGACCCAGTACTTC.

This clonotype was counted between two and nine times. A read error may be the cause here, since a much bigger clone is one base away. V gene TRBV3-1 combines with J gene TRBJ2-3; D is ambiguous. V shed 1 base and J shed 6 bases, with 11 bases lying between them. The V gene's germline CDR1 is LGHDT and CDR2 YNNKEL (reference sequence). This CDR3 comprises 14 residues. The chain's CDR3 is CASSQGGVSDTQYF. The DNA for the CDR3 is TGTGCCAGCAGCCAAGGTGGAGTCTCCGATACGCAGTATTTT.

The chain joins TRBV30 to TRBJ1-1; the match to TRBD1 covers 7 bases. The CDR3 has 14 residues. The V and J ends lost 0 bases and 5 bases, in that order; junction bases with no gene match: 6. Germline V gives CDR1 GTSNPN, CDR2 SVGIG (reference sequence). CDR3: CAWSVGQAGTEAFF. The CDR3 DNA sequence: TGTGCCTGGAGTGTCGGACAGGCGGGGACTGAAGCTTTCTTT.

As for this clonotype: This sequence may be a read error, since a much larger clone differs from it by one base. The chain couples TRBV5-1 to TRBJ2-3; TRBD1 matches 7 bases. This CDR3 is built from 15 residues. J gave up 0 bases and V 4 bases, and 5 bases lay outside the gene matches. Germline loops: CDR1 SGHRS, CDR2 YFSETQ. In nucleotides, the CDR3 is TGCGCCAGCAGCGTGGGACAGCCGAGCACAGATACGCAGTATTTT. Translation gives CASSVGQPSTDTQYF.

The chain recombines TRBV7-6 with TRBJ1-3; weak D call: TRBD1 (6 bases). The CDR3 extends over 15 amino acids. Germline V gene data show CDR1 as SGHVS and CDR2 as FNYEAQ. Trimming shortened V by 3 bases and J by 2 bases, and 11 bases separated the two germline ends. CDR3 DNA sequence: TGTGCCAGCAGCTTGGCCGGGACACCTGGAAACACCATATATTTT. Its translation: CASSLAGTPGNTIYF. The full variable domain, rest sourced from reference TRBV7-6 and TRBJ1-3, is GAGVSQSPRYKVTKRGQDVALRCDPISGHVSLYWYRQALGQGPEFLTYFNYEAQQDKSGLPNDRFSAERPEGSISTLTIQRTEQRDSAMYRCASSLAGTPGNTIYFGEGSWLTVV.

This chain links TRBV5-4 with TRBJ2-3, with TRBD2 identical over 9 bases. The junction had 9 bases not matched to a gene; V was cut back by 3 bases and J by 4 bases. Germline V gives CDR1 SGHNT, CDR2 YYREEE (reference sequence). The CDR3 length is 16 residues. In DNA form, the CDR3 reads TGTGCCAGCAGCTCCCCTAGCGGGACGGCGGCAGATACGCAGTATTTT. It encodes CASSSPSGTAADTQYF.

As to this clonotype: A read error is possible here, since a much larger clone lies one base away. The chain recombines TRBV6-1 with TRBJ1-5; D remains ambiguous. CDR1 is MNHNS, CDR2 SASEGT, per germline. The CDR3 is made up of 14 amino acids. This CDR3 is CASSEWISNQRQHF. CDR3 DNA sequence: TGTGCCAGCAGTGAATGGATTAGCAATCAGCGCCAGCATTTT.

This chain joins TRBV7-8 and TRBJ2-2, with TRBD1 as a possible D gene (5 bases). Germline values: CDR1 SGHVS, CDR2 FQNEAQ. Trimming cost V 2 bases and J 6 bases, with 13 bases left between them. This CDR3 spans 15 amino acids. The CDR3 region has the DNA TGTGCCAGCAGCTTAAAGGGGCCGCTGGCCGGGGAGCTGTTTTTT. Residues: CASSLKGPLAGELFF.

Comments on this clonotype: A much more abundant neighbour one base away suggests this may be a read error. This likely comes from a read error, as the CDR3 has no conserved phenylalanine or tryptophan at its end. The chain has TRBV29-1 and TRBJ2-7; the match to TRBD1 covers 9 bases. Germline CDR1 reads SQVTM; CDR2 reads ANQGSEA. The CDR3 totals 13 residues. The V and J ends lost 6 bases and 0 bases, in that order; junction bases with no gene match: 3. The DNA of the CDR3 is TGCAGCGTCACGACAGGGGGCTCCTACGAGCAGTACTAC. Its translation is CSVTTGGSYEQYY.

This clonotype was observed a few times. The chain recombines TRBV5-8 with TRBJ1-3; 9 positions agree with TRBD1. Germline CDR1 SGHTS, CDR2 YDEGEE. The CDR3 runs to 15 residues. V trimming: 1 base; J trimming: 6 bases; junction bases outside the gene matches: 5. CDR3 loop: CASSLRTGAVNTIYF. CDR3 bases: TGTGCCAGCAGCTTGAGGACAGGGGCGGTAAACACCATATATTTT.

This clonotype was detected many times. Here the CDR3 DNA reads TGTGCCAGCAGTAGCGAGTACGAGCAGTACTTC. Its protein is CASSSEYEQYF. V is TRBV28 and J is TRBJ2-7, with unresolved D. Per germline, CDR1 MDHEN and CDR2 SYDVKM. V lost 5 bases, J lost 4 bases, and 6 bases lay in between. This CDR3 has 11 amino acids.